A selection of T cell receptor beta chains follows, all from one sample in a study of response to subunit inactivated influenza vaccine. Each CDR3 protein is one row after TCRdb ran MiXCR on the RT-PCR reads. The profile shows 200,000 to 300,000 distinct CDR3 sequences, 10% to 15% of them singletons. Sequenced material: non-naive T cells sorted from PBMCs, taken around 15 days before vaccination. The receptors stem from a man aged 45-65 years who received an inactivated influenza vaccine. The CDR3 runs from the conserved cysteine through the conserved F or W. The D gene is left open where the match is weak. Some rows have no size entry. The others give once, few or many, or a class for an expanded clone.

j_call v_call d_call clone_size cdr3_aa cdr3_nt
TRBJ2-1 TRBV9 - few CASSASGIYNEQFF TGTGCCAGCAGCGCCTCCGGAATCTACAATGAGCAGTTCTTC
TRBJ1-2 TRBV28 TRBD1 few CASSSGTGIDYGYTF TGTGCCAGCAGTTCCGGGACAGGGATTGACTATGGCTACACCTTC
TRBJ2-3 TRBV20-1 TRBD2 - CSAFSGRSTSTDTQYF TGCAGTGCTTTTAGCGGGAGGAGCACTAGCACAGATACGCAGTATTTT
TRBJ2-7 TRBV28 TRBD1 - CASSYPGSDRGYEQYF TGTGCCAGCAGTTACCCGGGGAGTGACAGGGGGTACGAGCAGTACTTC
TRBJ2-3 TRBV20-1 TRBD2 few CSATPPGGGAVDTQYF TGCAGTGCCACACCCCCGGGCGGGGGGGCGGTAGATACGCAGTATTTT
TRBJ1-4 TRBV7-2 - few CASGSRQSEKLFF TGTGCCAGCGGGTCTAGACAGTCAGAAAAACTGTTTTTT
TRBJ2-5 TRBV11-2 - few CASSARGPSGETQYF TGTGCCAGCAGCGCCAGGGGACCGTCCGGAGAGACCCAGTACTTC
TRBJ2-7 TRBV18 - many CASSPPAASYEQYF TGTGCCAGCTCACCACCTGCGGCCTCCTACGAGCAGTACTTC
TRBJ2-1 TRBV6-1 - - CASRKTGPQEQFF TGTGCCAGCAGAAAAACCGGGCCCCAAGAGCAGTTCTTC
TRBJ1-2 TRBV6-4 TRBD1 - CASSSGTGGYYGGYTF TGTGCCAGCAGCTCCGGGACAGGGGGGTACTATGGTGGCTACACCTTC
TRBJ1-2 TRBV19 - - CASSISRNGGYTF TGTGCCAGTAGTATCTCGCGGAACGGTGGCTACACCTTC
TRBJ2-3 TRBV7-2 TRBD1 - CASSLSYGTGTDTQYF TGTGCCAGCAGCCTTAGTTATGGGACAGGAACAGATACGCAGTATTTT
TRBJ2-5 TRBV12-3/TRBV12-4 TRBD1 many CASSGRTGVDQETQYF TGTGCCAGCAGCGGACGGACAGGGGTGGACCAAGAGACCCAGTACTTC
TRBJ2-3 TRBV20-1 TRBD2 - CSARREGLDTQYF TGCAGTGCTCGGCGGGAGGGCTTAGATACGCAGTATTTT
TRBJ1-5 TRBV29-1 - many CSVVLTDYRYSNQPQHF TGCAGCGTTGTTTTGACAGACTACAGATATAGCAATCAGCCCCAGCATTTT
TRBJ2-2 TRBV5-5 TRBD2 - CASSLAGGPGTGELFF TGTGCCAGCAGCCTAGCGGGGGGCCCGGGCACCGGGGAGCTGTTTTTT
TRBJ2-1 TRBV18 - - CASSPPVWERSYNEQFF TGTGCCAGCTCACCACCTGTTTGGGAGCGCTCCTACAATGAGCAGTTCTTC
TRBJ2-7 TRBV4-2 - few CASSQSIGRGFSYEQYF TGTGCCAGCAGCCAGAGTATCGGGAGAGGGTTCTCCTACGAGCAGTACTTC
TRBJ2-2 TRBV5-1 TRBD1 many CATRQGFDTGELFF TGCGCCACGCGACAGGGGTTTGACACCGGGGAGCTGTTTTTT
TRBJ2-1 TRBV10-3 TRBD1 few CAISNPGQSGNEQFF TGTGCCATCAGCAACCCGGGACAGTCCGGCAATGAGCAGTTCTTC
TRBJ2-2 TRBV2 TRBD1 few CASSGTGRMGELFF TGTGCCAGCAGTGGGACAGGACGAATGGGGGAGCTGTTTTTT
TRBJ2-1 TRBV24-1 - many CATSDSQGGRYNEQFF TGTGCCACCAGTGATTCTCAGGGGGGAAGATACAATGAGCAGTTCTTC
TRBJ2-3 TRBV4-2 - many CASSQDVGLGTDTQYF TGTGCCAGCAGCCAAGATGTGGGGCTGGGCACAGATACGCAGTATTTT
TRBJ2-2 TRBV18 - many CASSPSNTGELFF TGTGCCAGCTCACCCTCGAACACCGGGGAGCTGTTTTTT
TRBJ2-2 TRBV5-8 - - CASSVGQRAGELFF TGTGCCAGCAGCGTCGGACAGAGGGCCGGGGAGCTGTTTTTT
TRBJ1-5 TRBV20-1 TRBD1 - CSARRQGSGQPQHF TGCAGTGCTAGACGACAGGGGAGCGGTCAGCCCCAGCATTTT
TRBJ2-1 TRBV29-1 - many CSVEDPPNDEQFF TGCAGCGTTGAGGACCCACCCAACGATGAGCAGTTCTTC
TRBJ2-1 TRBV27 TRBD1 few CASNRDRGHNEQFF TGTGCCAGCAACCGGGACAGGGGTCACAATGAGCAGTTCTTC
TRBJ1-6 TRBV4-2 - few CASSQDPAYNSPLHF TGTGCCAGCAGCCAAGATCCAGCATATAATTCACCCCTCCACTTT
TRBJ2-2 TRBV18 - few CASSRVFGGELFF TGTGCCAGCTCTCGTGTATTCGGCGGGGAGCTGTTTTTT
TRBJ2-1 TRBV3-1 - - CASSQFSTSSVSYNEQFF TGTGCCAGCAGCCAATTCTCCACTAGCTCGGTCTCCTACAATGAGCAGTTCTTC
TRBJ1-6 TRBV7-2 TRBD1 many CASSLYRGQNSPLHF TGTGCCAGCAGCCTCTACAGGGGGCAGAATTCACCCCTCCACTTT
TRBJ2-2 TRBV14 - - CASSLVGTYTGELFF TGTGCCAGCAGCCTAGTCGGCACTTACACCGGGGAGCTGTTTTTT
TRBJ2-3 TRBV12-3/TRBV12-4 TRBD2 many CASSFGSGSADTQYF TGTGCCAGCAGTTTCGGTAGCGGGAGTGCAGATACGCAGTATTTT
TRBJ1-1 TRBV5-1 - - CASSLGGRPEAFF TGCGCCAGCAGCTTGGGTGGGCGCCCTGAAGCTTTCTTT
TRBJ2-5 TRBV4-3 - many CASSQDGRQGDWPEYF TGCGCCAGCAGCCAAGATGGGAGGCAGGGGGACTGGCCTGAGTACTTC
TRBJ2-7 TRBV27 - many CASTPRDRDTPSSYEQYF TGTGCCAGCACCCCGCGGGACAGAGATACGCCGAGCTCCTACGAGCAGTACTTC